Presented here are 2 T cell receptor beta chains from one specimen sequenced in a study of identical twins. A single record per CDR3 protein comes from TCRdb applying MiXCR to the 5' RACE reads. The sample records some 270,000 distinct CDR3 sequences, roughly 8.7% being singletons. These data also featured in a second study, about yellow fever vaccine responses in identical twins.

The sample comprised CD8+ T cells sorted from blood. The receptors shown here come from a woman aged 18-30 years in good health.

In its sample, this clonotype was seen many times. V and J are TRBV20-1 and TRBJ2-2; D uncertain. In germline, CDR1 is DFQATT, CDR2 SNEGSKA (reference sequence). The ends were cut back, 2 bases at V and 1 base at J, with 5 bases in the middle. The CDR3 totals 13 residues. The CDR3 here is CSARLGNTGELFF. CDR3 DNA sequence: TGCAGTGCTAGATTGGGGAACACCGGGGAGCTGTTTTTT.

This clonotype was observed a few times. This chain links TRBV5-1 with TRBJ2-2; D is perhaps TRBD2 (5 bases). Trimming removed 0 bases from V and 4 bases from J, with 13 bases in between. Germline V gives CDR1 SGHRS, CDR2 YFSETQ. This CDR3 has 16 residues. CDR3 DNA: TGCGCCAGCAGCTTGGTTCTAGCCCATTCCACCGGGGAGCTGTTTTTT. The encoded protein is CASSLVLAHSTGELFF.